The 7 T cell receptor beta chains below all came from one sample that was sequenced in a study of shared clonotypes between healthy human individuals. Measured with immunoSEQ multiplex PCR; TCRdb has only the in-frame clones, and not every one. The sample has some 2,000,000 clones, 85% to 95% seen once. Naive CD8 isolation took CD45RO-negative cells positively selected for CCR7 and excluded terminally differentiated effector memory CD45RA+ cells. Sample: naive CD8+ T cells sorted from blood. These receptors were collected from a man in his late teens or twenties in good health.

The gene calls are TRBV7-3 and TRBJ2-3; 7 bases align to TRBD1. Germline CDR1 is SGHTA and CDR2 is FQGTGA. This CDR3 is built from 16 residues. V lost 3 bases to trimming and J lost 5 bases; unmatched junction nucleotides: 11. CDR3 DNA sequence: TGTGCCAGCAGCTTCGACCCTGGGACAGAAGAAGATACGCAGTATTTT. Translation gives CASSFDPGTEEDTQYF.

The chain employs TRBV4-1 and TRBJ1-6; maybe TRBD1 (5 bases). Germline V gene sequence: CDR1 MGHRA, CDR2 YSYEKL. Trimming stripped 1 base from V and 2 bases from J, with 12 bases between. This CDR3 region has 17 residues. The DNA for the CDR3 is TGCGCCAGCAGCCAAGTCTCTCCGGGGCCCTATAATTCACCCCTCCACTTT. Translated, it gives CASSQVSPGPYNSPLHF.

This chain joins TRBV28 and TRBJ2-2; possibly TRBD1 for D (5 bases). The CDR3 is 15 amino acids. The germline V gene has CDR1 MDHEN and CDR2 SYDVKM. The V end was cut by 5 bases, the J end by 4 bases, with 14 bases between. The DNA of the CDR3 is TGTGCCAGCAGTAGGCTAGGGGTAGGCACCGGGGAGCTGTTTTTT. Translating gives CASSRLGVGTGELFF.

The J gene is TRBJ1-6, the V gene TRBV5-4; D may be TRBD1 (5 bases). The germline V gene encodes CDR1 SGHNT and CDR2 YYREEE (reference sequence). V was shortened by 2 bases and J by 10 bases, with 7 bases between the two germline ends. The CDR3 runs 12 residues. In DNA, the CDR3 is TGTGCCAGCAGCTTTGGACACTCACCCCTCCACTTT. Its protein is CASSFGHSPLHF.

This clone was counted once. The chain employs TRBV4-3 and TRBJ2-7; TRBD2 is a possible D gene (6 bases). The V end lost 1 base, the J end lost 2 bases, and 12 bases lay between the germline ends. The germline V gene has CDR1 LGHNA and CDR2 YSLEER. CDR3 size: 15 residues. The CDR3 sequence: CASSQGRGRPYEQYF. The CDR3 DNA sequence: TGCGCCAGCAGCCAAGGGAGGGGCCGGCCCTACGAGCAGTACTTC.

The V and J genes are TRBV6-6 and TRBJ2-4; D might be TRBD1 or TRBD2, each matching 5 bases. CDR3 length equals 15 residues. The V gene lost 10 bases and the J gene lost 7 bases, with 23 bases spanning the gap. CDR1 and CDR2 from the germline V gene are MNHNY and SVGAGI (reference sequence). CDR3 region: CATRRSLIGANIQYF. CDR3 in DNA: TGTGCCACGCGGAGGTCCTTGATAGGGGCGAACATTCAGTACTTC.

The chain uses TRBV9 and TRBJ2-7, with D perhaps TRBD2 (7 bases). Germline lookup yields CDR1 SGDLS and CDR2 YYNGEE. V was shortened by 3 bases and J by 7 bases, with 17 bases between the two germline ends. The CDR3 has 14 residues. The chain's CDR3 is CASSGAGASGEQYF. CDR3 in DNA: TGTGCCAGCAGCGGTGCGGGGGCCTCGGGGGAGCAGTACTTC.